A single sample is the source of the 17 T cell receptor beta chains below, sequenced in a study of T cells in Graves' hyperthyroidism and ophthalmopathy. There were TCR beta CDR3 regions amplified from RNA transcripts. The TCR CDR3 first-round RT-PCR relied on the HTBI primer set. TCRdb reprocessed the multiplex PCR reads with MiXCR, giving one entry per CDR3 protein. The data show a few hundred thousand distinct CDR3 sequences, over 15% seen once. What was sequenced was blood. The receptors were sampled from a woman in her fifties or sixties with Graves' ophthalmopathy.

CDR3: CASSRDRIGGYTF. The CDR3 DNA follows: TGTGCCAGCAGCAGAGACAGGATCGGCGGCTACACCTTC. This sequence joins TRBV6-1 and TRBJ1-2, with a weak D call TRBD1 (6 bases). Germline V lookup: CDR1 MNHNS, CDR2 SASEGT. This CDR3 has 13 residues. V was trimmed by 6 bases and J by 8 bases, leaving 16 bases between them.

This clonotype appeared many times. V and J are TRBV24-1 and TRBJ2-7; 11 bases are a match to TRBD2. The CDR3 loop spans 18 amino acids. The trim removed 3 bases at V and 5 bases at J, leaving 14 bases unmatched. From germline, CDR1 is KGHDR and CDR2 SFDVKD. The CDR3: CATSDGLAGGRSYDEQYF. DNA of the CDR3: TGTGCCACCAGTGATGGGCTAGCGGGAGGAAGGTCTTATGACGAGCAGTACTTC.

In this sample, this clonotype turned up many times. The rearrangement uses TRBV20-1 and TRBJ2-7, with D unresolved. Trimming cost V 0 bases and J 0 bases, with 12 bases left between them. Germline V gene lookup returns CDR1 DFQATT and CDR2 SNEGSKA (reference sequence). CDR3 length: 15 amino acids. CDR3 sequence: CSARDLSQNSYEQYF. The CDR3 DNA is TGCAGTGCTAGAGATTTGTCCCAAAACTCCTACGAGCAGTACTTC.

Of note for this clonotype: The junction shows a germline mismatch at one end, possibly a read error. The J gene is TRBJ1-2, the V gene TRBV7-7; D uncertain. Germline V CDR1 and CDR2: SSHAT, FNYEAQ (reference sequence). The CDR3 contains 13 residues. In nucleotides, the CDR3 is TGTGCTAGCAGTTCGCCGAATCGGTCCGGCTACACCTTC. The encoded protein is CASSSPNRSGYTF.

This clonotype has at least ten counts. The chain employs TRBV6-5 and TRBJ1-2; TRBD1 is a possible D gene (5 bases). Germline-derived CDR1 and CDR2 are MNHEY and SVGAGI. CDR3 length: 16 amino acids. Trimming cost V 2 bases and J 4 bases, with 17 bases left between them. As DNA, the CDR3 is TGTGCCAGCAGTTACACCCCCCGGGGCGAGGGCTATGGCTACACCTTC. It yields the protein CASSYTPRGEGYGYTF.

This clonotype has a handful of counts. This may be a read error: a much more frequent sequence differs by one nucleotide. The chain recombines TRBV11-2 with TRBJ2-1, with D perhaps assigned TRBD1 or TRBD2 (6 bases each). CDR1 is SGHAT, CDR2 FQNNGV, per germline. CDR3 length: 17 amino acids. CDR3 nucleotide sequence: TGTGCCAGCAGCTCCGCTCTGAAAAGGGGGGTCTACAATGAGCAGCTCTTC. It encodes CASSSALKRGVYNEQLF.

The sample holds many counts of this clonotype. The chain employs TRBV24-1 and TRBJ1-2; D gene uncertain. CDR3 length: 13 residues. V was trimmed by 7 bases and J by 6 bases, leaving 14 bases between them. The germline gives CDR1 KGHDR, CDR2 SFDVKD. The DNA of the CDR3 is TGTGCCACCAGGCCGACGGCAGATCATGGCTACACCTTC. Protein sequence: CATRPTADHGYTF.

This clonotype was observed many times. The chain joins TRBV29-1 to TRBJ1-1; TRBD1 aligns across 8 bases. The CDR3 totals 15 residues. Per the germline V gene, CDR1 is SQVTM and CDR2 is ANQGSEA. V was pared by 6 bases and J by 1 base, with 10 bases of the junction left unmatched. CDR3: CSVGQGSARNTEAFF. CDR3 nucleotide sequence: TGCAGCGTCGGACAGGGAAGTGCCAGGAACACTGAAGCTTTCTTT.

The chain employs TRBV30 and TRBJ1-1; perhaps TRBD1 as D (5 bases). Germline V gene sequence: CDR1 GTSNPN, CDR2 SVGIG (reference sequence). This CDR3 has 13 amino acids. V was trimmed by 0 bases and J by 1 base, leaving 6 bases between them. CDR3 loop: CAWSVQENTEAFF. CDR3 nucleotides: TGTGCCTGGAGTGTACAGGAGAACACTGAAGCTTTCTTT.

A word on this clonotype: The conserved final phenylalanine or tryptophan is absent from the CDR3, which likely points to a read error. The chain has TRBV20-1 and TRBJ1-1; D uncertain. The CDR3 totals 12 residues. With 8 bases removed from V and 1 base from J, the gap between germline ends came to 11 bases. Germline V gives CDR1 DFQATT, CDR2 SNEGSKA (reference sequence). DNA of the CDR3: TGCAGTTCGGCGGGGAAGAACACTGAAGCTTTCCTT. Translation gives CSSAGKNTEAFL.

This clonotype was picked up many times. The rearrangement uses TRBV30 and TRBJ1-1, with 8 bases lining up with TRBD1. V lost 5 bases, J lost 7 bases, and 9 bases stayed unmatched. This CDR3 region has 13 residues. Germline V lookup: CDR1 GTSNPN, CDR2 SVGIG (reference sequence). Here the CDR3 DNA reads TGTGCCTGGCACCGCGACAGGGGAATTGAAGCTTTCTTT. This translates into CAWHRDRGIEAFF.

CDR3 DNA: TGCGCCAGCAGCCTTTCAGGGCTCTCTGGAAACACCATATATTTT. It yields the protein CASSLSGLSGNTIYF. The V call is TRBV5-1, the J call TRBJ1-3, with D possibly matching TRBD1 (5 bases). From germline, CDR1 is SGHRS and CDR2 YFSETQ. V was pared by 4 bases and J by 0 bases, with 11 bases between. The CDR3 spans 15 residues.

In its sample, this clonotype was seen many times. The chain combines TRBV7-2 with TRBJ2-3, with D unclear. V shed 3 bases and J shed 7 bases, with 14 bases lying between them. Germline values: CDR1 SGHTA, CDR2 FQGNSA. The CDR3 is 14 amino acids. The CDR3 DNA reads TGTGCCAGCAGCTTTCCGGGTCCGGGTAATACGCAGTATTTT. Translating it yields CASSFPGPGNTQYF. Combining the CDR3 with reference TRBV7-2 and TRBJ2-3 gives the whole variable domain GAGVSQSPSNKVTEKGKDVELRCDPISGHTALYWYRQSLGQGLEFLIYFQGNSAPDKSGLPSDRFSAERTGGSVSTLTIQRTQQEDSAVYLCASSFPGPGNTQYFGPGTRLTVL.

This clonotype was seen repeatedly, ten times or more. CDR3 in amino acids: CASSSSGTSGRDTQYF. The CDR3 DNA follows: TGTGCCAGCAGTTCCTCCGGGACTAGCGGTAGGGATACGCAGTATTTT. The chain links TRBV27 to TRBJ2-3, with 11 bases fitting TRBD2. This CDR3 spans 16 amino acids. The germline CDR1 and CDR2 sequences are MNHEY and SMNVEV (reference sequence). The V gene end was trimmed by 4 bases and the J gene end by 6 bases; junction bases not matched to a gene: 9.

With respect to this clonotype: A much larger clone is a single base away; this may be a read error. The chain employs TRBV9 and TRBJ1-3; TRBD1 is a possible D gene (6 bases). V shed 2 bases and J shed 9 bases, with 9 bases lying between them. This CDR3 comprises 12 residues. Looked up from germline, CDR1 is SGDLS and CDR2 is YYNGEE. As DNA, the CDR3 is TGTGCCAGCAGCGTGCGAGGGGGCACCATATATTTT. The encoded protein is CASSVRGGTIYF.

A word on this clonotype: Since the CDR3 does not end with the conserved phenylalanine or tryptophan, this likely comes from a read error. The V call is TRBV14, the J call TRBJ1-1; no firm D call. CDR3 length: 13 residues. Trimming removed 0 bases at V and 7 bases at J, with 9 bases between. Germline CDR1 SGHDN, CDR2 FVKESK. DNA of the CDR3: TGTGCCAGCAGCCAAGAGGTCCAGCTTGAAGCTTTCCTT. This gives the protein CASSQEVQLEAFL.

This clonotype was seen only a few times. The chain recombines TRBV20-1 with TRBJ1-2; tentative D call: TRBD1 (5 bases). V was shortened by 6 bases and J by 0 bases, with 14 bases between the two germline ends. The CDR3 length is 14 residues. CDR1 DFQATT and CDR2 SNEGSKA come from the germline V gene (reference sequence). CDR3 sequence: CSAPSGGANYGYTF. Written as DNA, the CDR3 is TGCAGTGCCCCATCGGGGGGAGCTAACTATGGCTACACCTTC.